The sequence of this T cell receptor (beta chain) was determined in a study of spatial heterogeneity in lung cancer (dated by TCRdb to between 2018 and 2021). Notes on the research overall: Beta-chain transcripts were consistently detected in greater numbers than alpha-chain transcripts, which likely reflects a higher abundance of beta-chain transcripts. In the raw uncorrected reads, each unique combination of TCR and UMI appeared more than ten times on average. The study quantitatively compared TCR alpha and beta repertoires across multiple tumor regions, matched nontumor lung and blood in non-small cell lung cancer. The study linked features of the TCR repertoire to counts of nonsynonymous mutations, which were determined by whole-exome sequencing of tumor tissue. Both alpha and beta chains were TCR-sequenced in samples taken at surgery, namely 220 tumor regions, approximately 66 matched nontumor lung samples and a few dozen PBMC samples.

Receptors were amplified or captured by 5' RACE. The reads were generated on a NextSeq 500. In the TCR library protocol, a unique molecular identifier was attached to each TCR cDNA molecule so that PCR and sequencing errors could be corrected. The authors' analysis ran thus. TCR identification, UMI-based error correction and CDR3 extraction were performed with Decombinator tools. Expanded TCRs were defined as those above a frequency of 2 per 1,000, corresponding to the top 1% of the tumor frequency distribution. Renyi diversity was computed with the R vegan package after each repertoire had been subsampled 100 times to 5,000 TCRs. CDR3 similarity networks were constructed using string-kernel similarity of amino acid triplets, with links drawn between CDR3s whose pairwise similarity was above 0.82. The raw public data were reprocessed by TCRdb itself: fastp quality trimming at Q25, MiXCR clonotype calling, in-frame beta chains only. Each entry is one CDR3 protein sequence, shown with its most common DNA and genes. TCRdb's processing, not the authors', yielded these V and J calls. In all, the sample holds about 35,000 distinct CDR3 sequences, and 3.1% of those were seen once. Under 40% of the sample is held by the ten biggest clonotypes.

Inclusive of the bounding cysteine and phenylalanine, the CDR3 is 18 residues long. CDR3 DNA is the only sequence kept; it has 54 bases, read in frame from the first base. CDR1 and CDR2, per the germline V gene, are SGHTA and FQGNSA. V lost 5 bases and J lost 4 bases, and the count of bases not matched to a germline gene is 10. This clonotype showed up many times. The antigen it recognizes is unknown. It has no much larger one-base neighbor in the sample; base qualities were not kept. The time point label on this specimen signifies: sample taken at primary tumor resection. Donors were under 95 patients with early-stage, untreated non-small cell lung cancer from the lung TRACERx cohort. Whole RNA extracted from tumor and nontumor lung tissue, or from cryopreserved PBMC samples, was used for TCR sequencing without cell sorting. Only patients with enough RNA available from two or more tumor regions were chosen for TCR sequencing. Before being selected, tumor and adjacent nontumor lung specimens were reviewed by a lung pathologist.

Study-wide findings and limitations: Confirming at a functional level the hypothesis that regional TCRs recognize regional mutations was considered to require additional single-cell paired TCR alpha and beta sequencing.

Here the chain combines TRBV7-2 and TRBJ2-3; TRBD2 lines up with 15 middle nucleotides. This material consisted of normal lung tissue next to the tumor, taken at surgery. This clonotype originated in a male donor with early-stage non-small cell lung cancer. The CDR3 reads CASSPGTSGGLGPDTQYF. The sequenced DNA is TGTGCCAGCAGCCCCGGGACTAGCGGGGGGCTGGGGCCAGATACGCAGTATTTT. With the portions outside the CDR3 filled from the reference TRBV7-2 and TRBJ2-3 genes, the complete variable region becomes GAGVSQSPSNKVTEKGKDVELRCDPISGHTALYWYRQSLGQGLEFLIYFQGNSAPDKSGLPSDRFSAERTGGSVSTLTIQRTQQEDSAVYLCASSPGTSGGLGPDTQYFGPGTRLTVL.